The 11 T cell receptor beta chains below all came from one sample that was sequenced in a study of CD8 T cells in ankylosing spondylitis. TCRdb reprocessed the 5' RACE reads with MiXCR, giving one entry per CDR3 protein. The sample consists of under 300,000 distinct CDR3 sequences, around 11% of them appearing once. Input material: blood, either unsorted or a sorted T cell fraction (not recorded which). The receptors were sampled from a male donor with ankylosing spondylitis or in good health (not recorded which).

The V call is TRBV12-3 or TRBV12-4, the J call TRBJ2-5; D could derive from TRBD1 or TRBD2 (5 bases each). Trimming removed 5 bases at V and 2 bases at J, with 12 bases between. This CDR3 has 14 amino acids. CDR3 nucleotide sequence: TGTGCCAGCAGTCCGGGGCAGGCGCAAGAGACCCAGTACTTC. This translates into CASSPGQAQETQYF.

Many counts were recorded for this clonotype. V gene TRBV12-3 or TRBV12-4 combines with J gene TRBJ2-2; no clear D. CDR3 length equals 13 residues. V was shortened by 6 bases and J by 2 bases, with 7 bases between the two germline ends. CDR3 nucleotide sequence: TGTGCCAGCAGCCACACCAACACCGGGGAGCTGTTTTTT. It codes for CASSHTNTGELFF.

The table lists this clonotype with many counts. V usage is TRBV20-1 and J usage is TRBJ2-7; D not resolved. CDR1 DFQATT and CDR2 SNEGSKA come from the germline V gene (reference sequence). Deletions cut 6 bases from V and 0 bases from J, with 12 bases between. The CDR3 runs 13 residues. The CDR3 region has the DNA TGCAGTGCCCCTGCACAGAACTCCTACGAGCAGTACTTC. As protein: CSAPAQNSYEQYF.

This clonotype was counted many times. The gene calls are TRBV7-3 and TRBJ2-1, with 7 bases lining up with TRBD1. The CDR3 length is 15 residues. The V segment lost 5 bases and the J segment 1 base; nucleotides outside the gene matches: 5. CDR1 is SGHTA and CDR2 is FQGTGA in the germline V gene. The CDR3 DNA reads TGTGCCAGCAGCGCCCGACAGGGTTCCTACAATGAGCAGTTCTTC. Translation: CASSARQGSYNEQFF.

Many counts were recorded for this clonotype. This chain uses TRBV12-3 or TRBV12-4 with TRBJ2-5, with 8 bases identical to TRBD1. The CDR3 is 13 amino acids. Germline trimming cut 6 bases from V and 5 bases from J; bases unmatched to any gene: 5. The CDR3 nucleotides are TGTGCCAGCAGAACCCAGGGGGCCGAGACCCAGTACTTC. Encoded protein: CASRTQGAETQYF.

This clonotype was seen at least ten times. The rearrangement uses TRBV20-1 and TRBJ2-1; weak D call: TRBD2 (6 bases). The CDR3 loop spans 14 amino acids. The germline V gene has CDR1 DFQATT and CDR2 SNEGSKA (reference sequence). Trimming shortened V by 5 bases and J by 9 bases, and 20 bases separated the two germline ends. CDR3: CSARAGILQFEQFF. The DNA for the CDR3 is TGCAGTGCTCGGGCGGGGATTTTACAATTTGAGCAGTTCTTC.

This chain connects TRBV7-9 to TRBJ1-1; TRBD1 is a possible D gene (5 bases). Trimming shortened V by 5 bases and J by 4 bases, and 14 bases separated the two germline ends. The germline gives CDR1 SEHNR, CDR2 FQNEAQ (reference sequence). This CDR3 has 14 residues. The DNA of the CDR3 is TGTGCCAGCAGCCGGGGGGTCCGGGGCACTGAAGCTTTCTTT. This encodes CASSRGVRGTEAFF.

The chain joins TRBV18 to TRBJ2-3, with 8 bases lining up with TRBD1. V lost 6 bases and J lost 5; bases outside the gene matches: 7. Per the germline V gene, CDR1 is KGHSH and CDR2 is LQKENI. The CDR3 covers 14 residues. The CDR3 spells CASSFGQGQDTQYF. CDR3 DNA: TGTGCCAGCTCCTTCGGACAGGGACAAGATACGCAGTATTTT.

This clonotype has only a few counts. This sequence joins TRBV18 and TRBJ2-1, with 7 bases lining up with TRBD2. CDR3 size: 12 residues. J gave up 5 bases and V 6 bases, and 1 base lay outside the gene matches. Germline lookup yields CDR1 KGHSH and CDR2 LQKENI. This CDR3 is CASSGGNNEQFF. CDR3 coding DNA: TGTGCCAGCTCGGGGGGGAACAATGAGCAGTTCTTC.

V is TRBV2 and J is TRBJ2-3, with TRBD2 as a possible D gene (5 bases). The CDR3 extends over 14 amino acids. The germline V gene encodes CDR1 SNHLY and CDR2 FYNNEI. Trimming took off 0 bases at V and 6 bases at J, with 10 bases between the two ends. For the CDR3, the DNA is TGTGCCAGCAGTGAAGCGGGAGTTGGGGATACGCAGTATTTT. Its protein product is CASSEAGVGDTQYF.

This clonotype was recorded at least ten times. V gene TRBV6-6 combines with J gene TRBJ1-1; no reliable D call. The CDR3 has 12 residues. Germline V gene sequence: CDR1 MNHNY, CDR2 SVGAGI (reference sequence). V was cut by 6 bases and J by 3 bases, with 8 bases left in between. This CDR3 reads CASSRDYTEAFF. DNA of the CDR3: TGTGCCAGCAGCCGTGATTACACTGAAGCTTTCTTT.